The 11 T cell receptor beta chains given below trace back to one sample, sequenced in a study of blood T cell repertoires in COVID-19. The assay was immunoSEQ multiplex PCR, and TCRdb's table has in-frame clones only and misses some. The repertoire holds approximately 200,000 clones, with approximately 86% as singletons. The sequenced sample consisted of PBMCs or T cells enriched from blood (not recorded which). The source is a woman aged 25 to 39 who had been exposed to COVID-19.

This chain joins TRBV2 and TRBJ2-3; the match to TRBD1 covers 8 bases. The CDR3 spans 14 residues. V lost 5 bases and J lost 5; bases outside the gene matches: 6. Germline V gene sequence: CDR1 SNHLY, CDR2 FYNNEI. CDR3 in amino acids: CASSPGTGQDTQYF. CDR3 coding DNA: TGTGCCAGCAGTCCCGGGACAGGCCAAGATACGCAGTATTTT.

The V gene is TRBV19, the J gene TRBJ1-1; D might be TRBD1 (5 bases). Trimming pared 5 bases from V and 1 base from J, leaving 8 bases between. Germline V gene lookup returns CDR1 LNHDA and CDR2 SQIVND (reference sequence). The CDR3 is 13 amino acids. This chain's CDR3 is CASSAGQNTEAFF. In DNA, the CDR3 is TGTGCCAGTAGTGCGGGGCAGAACACTGAAGCTTTCTTT.

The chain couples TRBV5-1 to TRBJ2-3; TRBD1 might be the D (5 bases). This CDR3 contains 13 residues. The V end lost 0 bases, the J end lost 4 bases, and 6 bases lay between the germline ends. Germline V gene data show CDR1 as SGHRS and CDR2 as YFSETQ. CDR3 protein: CASSLGGPDTQYF. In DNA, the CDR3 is TGCGCCAGCAGCTTGGGGGGCCCAGATACGCAGTATTTT.

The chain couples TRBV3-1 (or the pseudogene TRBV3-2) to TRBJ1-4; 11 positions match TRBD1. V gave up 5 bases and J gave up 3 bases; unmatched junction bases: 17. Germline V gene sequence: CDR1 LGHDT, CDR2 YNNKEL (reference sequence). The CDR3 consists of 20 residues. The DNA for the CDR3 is TGTGCCAGCAGCTTACAGCGGGGCCGGGACAGGGGGGTGTCTAATGAAAAACTGTTTTTT. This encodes CASSLQRGRDRGVSNEKLFF.

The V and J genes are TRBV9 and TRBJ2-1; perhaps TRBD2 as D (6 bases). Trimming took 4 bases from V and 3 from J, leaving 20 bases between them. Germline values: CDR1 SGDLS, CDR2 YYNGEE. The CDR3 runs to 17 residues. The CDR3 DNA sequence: TGTGCCAGCAGCCCCCCTTCCGGGACTCCAAACTACAATGAGCAGTTCTTC. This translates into CASSPPSGTPNYNEQFF.

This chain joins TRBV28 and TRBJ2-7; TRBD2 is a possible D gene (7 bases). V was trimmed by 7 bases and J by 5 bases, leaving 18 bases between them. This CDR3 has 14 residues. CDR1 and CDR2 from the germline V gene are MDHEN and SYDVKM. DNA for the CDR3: TGTGCCAGCACCACGTCGGGGGGCCGGGACGAGCAGTACTTC. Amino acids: CASTTSGGRDEQYF.

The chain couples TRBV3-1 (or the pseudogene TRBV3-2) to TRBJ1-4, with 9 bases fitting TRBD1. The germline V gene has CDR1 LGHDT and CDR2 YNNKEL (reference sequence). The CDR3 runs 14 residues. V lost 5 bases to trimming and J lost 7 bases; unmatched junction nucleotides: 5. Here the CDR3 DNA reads TGTGCCAGCAGCGTTGGACAGGGGACTGAAAAACTGTTTTTT. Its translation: CASSVGQGTEKLFF.

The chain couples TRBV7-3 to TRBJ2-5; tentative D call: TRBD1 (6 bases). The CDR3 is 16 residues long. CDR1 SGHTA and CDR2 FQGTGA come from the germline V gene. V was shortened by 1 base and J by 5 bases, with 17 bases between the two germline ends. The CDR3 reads CASSLNSPGAGETQYF. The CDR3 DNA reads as TGTGCCAGCAGCTTAAATTCGCCAGGGGCAGGGGAGACCCAGTACTTC.

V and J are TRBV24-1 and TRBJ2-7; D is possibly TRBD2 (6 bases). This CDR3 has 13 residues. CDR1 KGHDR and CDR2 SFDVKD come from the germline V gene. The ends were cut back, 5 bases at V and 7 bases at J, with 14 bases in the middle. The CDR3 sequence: CATSGGDPREQYF. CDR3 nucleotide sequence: TGTGCCACCAGTGGCGGGGACCCCCGGGAGCAGTACTTC.

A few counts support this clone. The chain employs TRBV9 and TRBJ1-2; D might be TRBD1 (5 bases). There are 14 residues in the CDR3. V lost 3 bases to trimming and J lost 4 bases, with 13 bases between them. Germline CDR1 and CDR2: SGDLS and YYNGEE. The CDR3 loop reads CASSAQDSFYGYTF. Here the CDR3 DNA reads TGTGCCAGCAGCGCACAAGACAGTTTCTATGGCTACACCTTC.

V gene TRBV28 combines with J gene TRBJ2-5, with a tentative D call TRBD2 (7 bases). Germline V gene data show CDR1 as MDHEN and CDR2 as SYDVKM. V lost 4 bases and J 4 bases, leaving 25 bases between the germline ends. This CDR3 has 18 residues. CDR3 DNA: TGTGCCAGCAGTTCCCCTCTGTGGGGGGGCCGAGGCGGAGAGACCCAGTACTTC. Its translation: CASSSPLWGGRGGETQYF.